This record looks at one TCR beta chain sequence and its context. The target of this receptor is not known. Within one base of it there is no much larger clone, and no base qualities were kept. This entry is derived from a study of T cell repertoires in cytomegalovirus infection (dated by TCRdb to the late 2010s). Study-wide context: Donor HLA type was relevant to the analysis, because carriage of CMV infection together with the matching HLA type was indicated by public TCR beta signatures. Results and caveats for the whole study, not just this receptor: In both this cohort and an independent roughly 360-donor cohort, the cumulative frequency of public TCR beta family members distinguished carriers of CMV infection plus the relevant HLA type. The ex vivo response was dominated by HLA-C-restricted CMV-specific TCR beta clonotypes, which also provided the single most frequent clonotype in two of eight donors.

Sequencing instrument: Illumina HiSeq 1500. Using fastp at Q25 and MiXCR, TCRdb reprocessed the public reads and kept productive beta chains. Every CDR3 protein is listed once, alongside the most common genes and DNA of its rows. The sample table shows roughly 100,000 distinct CDR3 sequences, and about 15% are seen once. Clones ranked in the top ten supply 8% of the sample. The cysteine opens and the phenylalanine closes a CDR3 of 15 amino acids. CDR3 DNA only is kept here, 45 bases in frame from base 1. Based on the germline V gene, the CDR1 and CDR2 sequences are SGHDT and YYEEEE. V loses 0 bases, J loses 4 bases, and the germline ends lie 13 bases apart.

This receptor was taken from a human donor in good health (CMV status not recorded). Some clones in this sample may be carry-over from other donors' samples. This receptor chain uses TRBV5-6 and TRBJ1-1; the D gene is possibly TRBD1, with 5 bases matching. The sample was PBMCs. The CDR3 region reads CASSLGGRGTTEAFF. DNA sequence: TGTGCCAGCAGCTTGGGGGGCCGAGGGACCACTGAAGCTTTCTTT.